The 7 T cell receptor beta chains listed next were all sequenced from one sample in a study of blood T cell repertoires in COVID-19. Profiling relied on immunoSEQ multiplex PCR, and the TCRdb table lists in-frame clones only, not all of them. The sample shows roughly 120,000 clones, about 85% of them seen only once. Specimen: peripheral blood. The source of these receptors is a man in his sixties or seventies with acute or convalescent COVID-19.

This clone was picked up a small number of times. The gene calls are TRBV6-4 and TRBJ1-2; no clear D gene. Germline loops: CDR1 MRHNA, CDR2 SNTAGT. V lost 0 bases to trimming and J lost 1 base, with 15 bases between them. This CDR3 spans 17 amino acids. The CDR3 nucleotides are TGTGCCAGCAGTGACTCGAGTCTAGAGGGCCTTAACTATGGCTACACCTTC. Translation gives CASSDSSLEGLNYGYTF.

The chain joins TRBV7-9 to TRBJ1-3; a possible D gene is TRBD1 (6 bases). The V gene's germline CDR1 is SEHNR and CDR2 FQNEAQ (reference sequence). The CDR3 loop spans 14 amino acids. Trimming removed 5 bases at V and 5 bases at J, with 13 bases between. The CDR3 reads CASSPGTHRNTIYF. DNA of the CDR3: TGTGCCAGCAGCCCCGGGACACATCGAAACACCATATATTTT.

CDR3 sequence reads: CASSLTSGGASTDTQYF. The CDR3 nucleotides are TGTGCCAGCAGCTTAACTAGCGGGGGGGCTAGCACAGATACGCAGTATTTT. The V call is TRBV7-8, the J call TRBJ2-3; 13 positions agree with TRBD2. Germline loops: CDR1 SGHVS, CDR2 FQNEAQ. J was trimmed by 0 bases and V by 2 bases; bases with no gene match: 2. This CDR3 is built from 17 residues.

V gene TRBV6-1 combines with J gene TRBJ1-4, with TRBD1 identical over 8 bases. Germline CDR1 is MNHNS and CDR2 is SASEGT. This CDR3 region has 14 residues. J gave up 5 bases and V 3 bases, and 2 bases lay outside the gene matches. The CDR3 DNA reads TGTGCCAGCAGTGACAGGGGGCGAAATGAAAAACTGTTTTTT. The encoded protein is CASSDRGRNEKLFF.

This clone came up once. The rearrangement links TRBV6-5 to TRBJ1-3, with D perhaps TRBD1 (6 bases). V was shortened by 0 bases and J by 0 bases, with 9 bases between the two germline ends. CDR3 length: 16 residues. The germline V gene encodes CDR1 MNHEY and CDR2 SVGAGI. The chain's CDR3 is CASSYSRTDSGNTIYF. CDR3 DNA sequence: TGTGCCAGCAGTTACTCTAGGACAGACTCTGGAAACACCATATATTTT.

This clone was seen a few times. CDR3 region: CASSPSDRTGYTF. CDR3 in DNA: TGTGCCAGCAGTCCATCGGACAGGACTGGCTACACCTTC. V and J are TRBV27 and TRBJ1-2, with 7 bases lining up with TRBD1. The CDR3 has 13 residues. Germline lookup yields CDR1 MNHEY and CDR2 SMNVEV (reference sequence). J lost 7 bases, V lost 5 bases, and 7 bases had no gene match.

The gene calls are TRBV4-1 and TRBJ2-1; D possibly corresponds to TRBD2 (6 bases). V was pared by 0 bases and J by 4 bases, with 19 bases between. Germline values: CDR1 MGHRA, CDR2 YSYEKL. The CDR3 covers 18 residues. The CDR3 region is CASSQDLRVLGGYNEQFF. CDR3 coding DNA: TGCGCCAGCAGCCAAGATTTGAGGGTCTTGGGAGGTTACAATGAGCAGTTCTTC.